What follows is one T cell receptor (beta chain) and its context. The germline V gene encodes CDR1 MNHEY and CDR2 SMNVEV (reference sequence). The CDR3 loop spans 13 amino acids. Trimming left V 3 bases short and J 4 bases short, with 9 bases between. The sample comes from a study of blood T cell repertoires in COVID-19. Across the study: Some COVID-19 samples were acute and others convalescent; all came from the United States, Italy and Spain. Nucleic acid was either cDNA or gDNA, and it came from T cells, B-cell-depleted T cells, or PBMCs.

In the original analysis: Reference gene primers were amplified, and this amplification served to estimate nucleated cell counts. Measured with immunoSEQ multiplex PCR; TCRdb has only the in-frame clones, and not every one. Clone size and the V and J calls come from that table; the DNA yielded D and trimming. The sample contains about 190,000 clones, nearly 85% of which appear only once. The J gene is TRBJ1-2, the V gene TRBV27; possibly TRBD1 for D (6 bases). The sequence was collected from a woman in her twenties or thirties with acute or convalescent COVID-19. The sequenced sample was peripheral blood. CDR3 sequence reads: CASSFGQPYGYTF. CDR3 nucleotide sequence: TGTGCCAGCAGTTTTGGACAGCCCTATGGCTACACCTTC.